These 23 T cell receptor beta chains were all obtained from the same sample, sequenced in a study of control samples from healthy donors and cancer patients. Sequenced by immunoSEQ multiplex PCR; TCRdb stores in-frame clones only, minus some. The data show about 130,000 clones, about 93% seen once. Input material: PBMCs. Source of these receptors: a man aged 50 to 59 with head and neck cancer.

J is TRBJ2-2 and V is TRBV24-1; TRBD1 agrees at 12 bases. The junction had 9 bases not matched to a gene; V was cut back by 4 bases and J by 4 bases. The CDR3 loop spans 18 amino acids. CDR1 and CDR2 from the germline V gene are KGHDR and SFDVKD. The CDR3 reads CATSEGQGATTITGELFF. CDR3 bases: TGTGCCACCAGTGAGGGACAGGGGGCAACCACGATCACCGGGGAGCTGTTTTTT.

The gene calls are TRBV28 and TRBJ2-2; D uncertain. CDR1 and CDR2 (germline): MDHEN, SYDVKM. With 4 bases removed from V and 5 bases from J, the gap between germline ends came to 5 bases. The CDR3 totals 12 residues. The CDR3 DNA reads TGTGCCAGCAGTTGGTCAACCGGGGAGCTGTTTTTT. Translation: CASSWSTGELFF.

The chain is built from TRBV6-2 or TRBV6-3 and TRBJ2-5; either TRBD1 or TRBD2 may fit D (6 bases each). V was trimmed by 5 bases and J by 0 bases, leaving 13 bases between them. Germline lookup yields CDR1 MNHEY and CDR2 SVGEGT. The CDR3 spans 15 residues. The CDR3 nucleotides are TGTGCCAGCAGTCGCTCGGGGGCCAACCAAGAGACCCAGTACTTC. Translating gives CASSRSGANQETQYF.

This clone occurred once. The chain links TRBV13 to TRBJ2-7, with D hard to call. CDR1 and CDR2 from the germline V gene are PRHDT and FYEKMQ (reference sequence). This CDR3 contains 13 residues. Trimming shortened V by 0 bases and J by 4 bases, and 7 bases separated the two germline ends. CDR3 bases: TGTGCCAGCAGCTTAGGAGGCAGATACGAGCAGTACTTC. It encodes CASSLGGRYEQYF.

V gene TRBV7-2 combines with J gene TRBJ2-1; D is perhaps TRBD2 (7 bases). Germline CDR1 SGHTA, CDR2 FQGNSA. With 0 bases removed from V and 4 bases from J, the gap between germline ends came to 19 bases. The CDR3 covers 18 residues. CDR3 region: CASSLATAGAPIYNEQFF. CDR3 DNA sequence: TGTGCCAGCAGCTTAGCGACGGCGGGGGCCCCTATATACAATGAGCAGTTCTTC.

The CDR3 here is CASSLGGSNTGELFF. DNA for the CDR3: TGTGCCAGCAGCTTAGGGGGATCGAACACCGGGGAGCTGTTTTTT. The chain recombines TRBV7-3 with TRBJ2-2; D may correspond to TRBD1 or TRBD2 (5 bases each). The CDR3 length is 15 residues. Germline V gives CDR1 SGHTA, CDR2 FQGTGA. Trimming shortened V by 2 bases and J by 0 bases, and 7 bases separated the two germline ends.

Of note for this clone: The identical CDR3 is also encoded by other nucleotide sequences in the sample. The chain carries TRBV30 and TRBJ1-5; possible D gene TRBD1, 5 bases. V was shortened by 3 bases and J by 2 bases, with 8 bases between the two germline ends. The germline V gene encodes CDR1 GTSNPN and CDR2 SVGIG (reference sequence). This CDR3 is built from 13 residues. DNA for the CDR3: TGTGCCTGGAGCGGGGGTCGCAATCAGCCCCAGCATTTT. Encoded protein: CAWSGGRNQPQHF.

V gene TRBV12-3 or TRBV12-4 combines with J gene TRBJ1-2, with D uncertain. V was trimmed by 7 bases and J by 0 bases, leaving 9 bases between them. This CDR3 has 13 residues. CDR3 in amino acids: CASTLGANYGYTF. The CDR3 coding sequence is TGTGCCAGCACCCTCGGGGCTAACTATGGCTACACCTTC.

This clone was observed a handful of times. Compared with germline, one end of the junction differs, possibly owing to a read error. V usage is TRBV9 and J usage is TRBJ1-1; D is perhaps TRBD1 (5 bases). This CDR3 has 13 amino acids. Per germline, CDR1 SGDLS and CDR2 YYNGEE. CDR3 residues: CASSVGGNAEAFF. In DNA, the CDR3 is TGTGCCAGCAGCGTAGGGGGGAACGCTGAAGCTTTCTTT. The whole variable domain, filled in from reference TRBV9 and TRBJ1-1, reads DSGVTQTPKHLITATGQRVTLRCSPRSGDLSVYWYQQSLDQGLQFLIQYYNGEERAKGNILERFSAQQFPDLHSELNLSSLELGDSALYFCASSVGGNAEAFFGQGTRLTVV.

This clone has just one count. V and J are TRBV5-1 and TRBJ1-6, with 7 bases aligning to TRBD1. The germline V gene encodes CDR1 SGHRS and CDR2 YFSETQ. CDR3 size: 16 residues. Unmatched junction bases numbered 11, after V lost 5 bases and J lost 6 bases. For the CDR3, the DNA is TGCGCCAGCAGACTTCTGGACAGGACCCCTAATTCACCCCTCCACTTT. This encodes CASRLLDRTPNSPLHF.

This chain uses TRBV28 with TRBJ1-6; D gene uncertain. Germline V gene data show CDR1 as MDHEN and CDR2 as SYDVKM. Between the trimmed V and J ends, which lost 6 bases and 0 bases, there was a span of 12 bases. The CDR3 is 16 amino acids. CDR3 amino acids: CASSPRSSSYNSPLHF. For the CDR3, the DNA is TGTGCCAGCAGCCCACGGTCCAGCTCCTATAATTCACCCCTCCACTTT.

This clone was observed once. V is TRBV7-6 and J is TRBJ2-2, with D unclear. The CDR3 has 14 residues. V dropped 3 bases and J dropped 1 base, with 6 bases sitting between them. Germline values: CDR1 SGHVS, CDR2 FNYEAQ. The CDR3 spells CASSFLGNTGELFF. The CDR3 DNA reads TGTGCCAGCAGCTTCCTTGGGAACACCGGGGAGCTGTTTTTT. Full variable domain (missing parts from reference TRBV7-6 and TRBJ2-2): GAGVSQSPRYKVTKRGQDVALRCDPISGHVSLYWYRQALGQGPEFLTYFNYEAQQDKSGLPNDRFSAERPEGSISTLTIQRTEQRDSAMYRCASSFLGNTGELFFGEGSRLTVL.

V gene TRBV18 combines with J gene TRBJ1-1, with unresolved D. The ends were cut back, 3 bases at V and 0 bases at J, with 8 bases in the middle. CDR1 KGHSH and CDR2 LQKENI come from the germline V gene. This CDR3 is 14 amino acids long. The CDR3 DNA is TGTGCCAGCTCACCGCGATCCCTGAACACTGAAGCTTTCTTT. Protein product: CASSPRSLNTEAFF.

This clone was recorded once. The CDR3 here is CSVGTGVETQYF. CDR3 in DNA: TGCAGCGTTGGAACAGGGGTGGAGACCCAGTACTTC. The chain is built from TRBV29-1 and TRBJ2-5, with 7 bases fitting TRBD1. This CDR3 has 12 amino acids. The V segment lost 4 bases and the J segment 5 bases; nucleotides outside the gene matches: 4. Germline assignment: CDR1 SQVTM and CDR2 ANQGSEA. The variable domain in full, with the rest retrieved from reference TRBV29-1 and TRBJ2-5, is SAVISQKPSRDICQRGTSLTIQCQVDSQVTMMFWYRQQPGQSLTLIATANQGSEATYESGFVIDKFPISRPNLTFSTLTVSNMSPEDSSIYLCSVGTGVETQYFGPGTRLLVL.

The chain employs TRBV7-6 and TRBJ1-1, with no clear D. The germline CDR1 and CDR2 sequences are SGHVS and FNYEAQ. The V gene lost 2 bases and the J gene lost 1 base, with 11 bases spanning the gap. The CDR3 covers 15 residues. The DNA of the CDR3 is TGTGCCAGCAGCTTATTTGTGGGATCGAACACTGAAGCTTTCTTT. It encodes CASSLFVGSNTEAFF.

The chain uses TRBV9 and TRBJ2-3, with TRBD2 as a possible D gene (7 bases). Between the trimmed V and J ends, which lost 0 bases and 7 bases, there was a span of 15 bases. CDR1 is SGDLS, CDR2 YYNGEE, per germline. The CDR3 totals 15 residues. The CDR3 DNA follows: TGTGCCAGCAGCGTAGGGCATGGCGGGGGCAATACGCAGTATTTT. Protein sequence: CASSVGHGGGNTQYF.

The CDR3 bases are TGTGCCTGGAGTGAAGACAGGGGTTCCTACAATGAGCAGTTCTTC. The encoded protein is CAWSEDRGSYNEQFF. The chain couples TRBV30 to TRBJ2-1; TRBD1 agrees at 8 bases. V trimming: 1 base; J trimming: 1 base; junction bases outside the gene matches: 3. Germline-derived CDR1 and CDR2 are GTSNPN and SVGIG (reference sequence). The CDR3 has 15 residues. The complete variable domain, with remaining parts taken from reference TRBV30 and TRBJ2-1, reads SQTIHQWPATLVQPVGSPLSLECTVEGTSNPNLYWYRQAAGRGLQLLFYSVGIGQISSEVPQNLSASRPQDRQFILSSKKLLLSDSGFYLCAWSEDRGSYNEQFFGPGTRLTVL.

The chain uses TRBV30 and TRBJ1-6; D remains unclear. CDR3 length: 13 residues. The V end lost 7 bases, the J end lost 6 bases, and 13 bases lay between the germline ends. Germline CDR1 reads GTSNPN; CDR2 reads SVGIG (reference sequence). The CDR3 DNA sequence: TGTGCCTTGAGGCGGCAGCCTAATTCACCCCTCCACTTT. This codes for CALRRQPNSPLHF. Based on the CDR3 plus reference TRBV30 and TRBJ1-6, the full variable domain is SQTIHQWPATLVQPVGSPLSLECTVEGTSNPNLYWYRQAAGRGLQLLFYSVGIGQISSEVPQNLSASRPQDRQFILSSKKLLLSDSGFYLCALRRQPNSPLHFGNGTRLTVT.

V is TRBV27 and J is TRBJ1-3; D is ambiguous. This CDR3 contains 16 residues. Trimming stripped 5 bases from V and 0 bases from J, with 14 bases between. The V gene's germline CDR1 is MNHEY and CDR2 SMNVEV (reference sequence). As DNA, the CDR3 is TGTGCCAGCAGTAGGAGTAGGCTTCTCTCTGGAAACACCATATATTTT. It codes for CASSRSRLLSGNTIYF.

This chain joins TRBV4-3 and TRBJ2-1; D ambiguous. The CDR3 has 20 amino acids. The germline gives CDR1 LGHNA, CDR2 YSLEER. Trimming removed 2 bases at V and 0 bases at J, with 23 bases between. The CDR3: CASSQNPPLDGISSYNEQFF. The CDR3 DNA is TGCGCCAGCAGCCAAAATCCCCCCCTAGATGGGATAAGCTCCTACAATGAGCAGTTCTTC.

This clone was observed once. J is TRBJ1-2 and V is TRBV19; D is unclear. Germline CDR1 LNHDA, CDR2 SQIVND (reference sequence). V shed 10 bases and J shed 5 bases, with 17 bases lying between them. This CDR3 spans 13 amino acids. CDR3 DNA: TGTGCCATTAGAGGAGGGCAGTTTTATGGCTACACCTTC. This sequence encodes CAIRGGQFYGYTF.

The chain uses TRBV9 and TRBJ1-3; no reliable D call. Trimming removed 0 bases from V and 8 bases from J, with 15 bases in between. The CDR3 spans 15 residues. The germline V gene has CDR1 SGDLS and CDR2 YYNGEE. CDR3 region: CASSVGSGVADTIYF. CDR3 DNA sequence: TGTGCCAGCAGCGTAGGAAGTGGTGTGGCGGACACCATATATTTT.

This chain links TRBV24-1 with TRBJ2-3, with D unclear. Per the germline V gene, CDR1 is KGHDR and CDR2 is SFDVKD. This CDR3 region has 12 residues. V was cut by 2 bases and J by 3 bases, with 2 bases left in between. The CDR3 spells CATSDWTDTQYF. In nucleotides, the CDR3 is TGTGCCACCAGTGATTGGACAGATACGCAGTATTTT.